This T cell receptor beta chain was found in a study of blood T cell repertoires in COVID-19. Study background: Researchers got acute and convalescent COVID-19 samples from the United States, Italy and Spain. T cells, B-cell-depleted T cells, or PBMCs supplied cDNA or gDNA.

Original analysis: By means of reference gene primer amplification, nucleated cell counts were estimated. Clones were read by immunoSEQ multiplex PCR, and TCRdb kept only the in-frame ones, dropping some. D and trimming were read from the DNA, whereas the V and J calls and clone size are those reported in that table. Among about 300,000 clones listed, about nine tenths were seen once. Seattle's cohort entered during active infection and was followed longitudinally. J was trimmed by 5 bases and V by 3 bases; bases with no gene match: 7. CDR3 length equals 16 residues. CDR1 and CDR2 from the germline V gene are SGHAT and FQNNGV.

The TCR sequence derives from a woman aged 30 to 39 with COVID-19, enrolled during active disease. The rearrangement links TRBV11-2 to TRBJ2-5; 12 nucleotides match TRBD2. The specimen sequenced was peripheral blood. CDR3 DNA sequence: TGTGCCAGCAGCTTTCTAGCGGGGGGGCCGGGGGAGACCCAGTACTTC. Amino acids: CASSFLAGGPGETQYF.